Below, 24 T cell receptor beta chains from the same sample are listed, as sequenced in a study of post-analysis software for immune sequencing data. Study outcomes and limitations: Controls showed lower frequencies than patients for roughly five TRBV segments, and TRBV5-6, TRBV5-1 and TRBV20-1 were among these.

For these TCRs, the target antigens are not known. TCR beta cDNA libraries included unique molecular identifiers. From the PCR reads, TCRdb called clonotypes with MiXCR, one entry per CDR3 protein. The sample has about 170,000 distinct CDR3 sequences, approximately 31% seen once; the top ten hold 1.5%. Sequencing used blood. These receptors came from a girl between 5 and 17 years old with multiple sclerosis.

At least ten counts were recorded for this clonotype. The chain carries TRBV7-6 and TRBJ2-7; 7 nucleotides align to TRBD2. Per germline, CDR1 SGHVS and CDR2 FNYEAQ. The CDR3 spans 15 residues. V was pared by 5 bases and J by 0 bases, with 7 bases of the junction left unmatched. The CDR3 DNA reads TGTGCCAGCAGCGTCGACGGGAGGTACTCCTACGAGCAGTACTTC. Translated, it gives CASSVDGRYSYEQYF.

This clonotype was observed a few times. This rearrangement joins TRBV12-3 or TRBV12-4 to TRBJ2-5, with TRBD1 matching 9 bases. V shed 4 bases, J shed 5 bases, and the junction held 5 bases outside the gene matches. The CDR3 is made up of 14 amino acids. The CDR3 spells CASSSGQGWETQYF. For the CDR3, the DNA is TGTGCCAGCAGTTCAGGACAGGGGTGGGAGACCCAGTACTTC.

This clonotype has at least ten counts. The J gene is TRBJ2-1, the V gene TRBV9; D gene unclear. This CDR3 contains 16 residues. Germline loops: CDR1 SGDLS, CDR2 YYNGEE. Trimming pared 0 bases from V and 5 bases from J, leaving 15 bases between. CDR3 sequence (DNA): TGTGCCAGCAGCGTAGCCCCAGCCTTAGGTCACAATGAGCAGTTCTTC. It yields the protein CASSVAPALGHNEQFF. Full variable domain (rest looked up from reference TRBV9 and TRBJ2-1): DSGVTQTPKHLITATGQRVTLRCSPRSGDLSVYWYQQSLDQGLQFLIQYYNGEERAKGNILERFSAQQFPDLHSELNLSSLELGDSALYFCASSVAPALGHNEQFFGPGTRLTVL.

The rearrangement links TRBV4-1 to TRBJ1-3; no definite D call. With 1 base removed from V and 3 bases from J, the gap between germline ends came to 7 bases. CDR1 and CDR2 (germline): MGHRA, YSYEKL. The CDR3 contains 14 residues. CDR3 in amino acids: CASSQGVDGNTIYF. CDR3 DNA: TGCGCCAGCAGCCAAGGGGTAGATGGAAACACCATATATTTT.

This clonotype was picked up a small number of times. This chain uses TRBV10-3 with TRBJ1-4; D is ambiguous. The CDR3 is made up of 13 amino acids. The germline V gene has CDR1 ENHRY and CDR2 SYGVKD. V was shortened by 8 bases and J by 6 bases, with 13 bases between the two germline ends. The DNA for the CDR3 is TGTGCCATCGGGAACAGCCTTTATGAAAAACTGTTTTTT. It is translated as CAIGNSLYEKLFF.

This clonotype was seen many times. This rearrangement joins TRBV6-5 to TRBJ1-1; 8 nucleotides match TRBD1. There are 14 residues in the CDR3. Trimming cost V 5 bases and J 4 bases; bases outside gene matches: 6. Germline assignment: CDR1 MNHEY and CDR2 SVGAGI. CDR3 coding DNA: TGTGCCAGCAGTCGCGACAGGGGTGGCACTGAAGCTTTCTTT. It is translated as CASSRDRGGTEAFF.

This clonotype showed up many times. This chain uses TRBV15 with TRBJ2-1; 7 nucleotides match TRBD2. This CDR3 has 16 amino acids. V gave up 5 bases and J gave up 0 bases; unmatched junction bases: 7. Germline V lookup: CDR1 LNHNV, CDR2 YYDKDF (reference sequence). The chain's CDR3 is CATSRRLADSYNEQFF. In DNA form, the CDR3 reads TGTGCCACCAGCCGACGACTAGCAGACTCCTACAATGAGCAGTTCTTC. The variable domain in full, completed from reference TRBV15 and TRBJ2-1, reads DAMVIQNPRYQVTQFGKPVTLSCSQTLNHNVMYWYQQKSSQAPKLLFHYYDKDFNNEADTPDNFQSRRPNTSFCFLDIRSPGLGDTAMYLCATSRRLADSYNEQFFGPGTRLTVL.

For the CDR3, the DNA is TGTGCCAGCAGTTTAGCCCCTATGGAGACCAATGAGCAGTTCTTC. Residues: CASSLAPMETNEQFF. V usage is TRBV12-3 or TRBV12-4 and J usage is TRBJ2-1; D unresolved. The CDR3 runs to 15 residues. V lost 0 bases and J 6 bases, leaving 12 bases between the germline ends.

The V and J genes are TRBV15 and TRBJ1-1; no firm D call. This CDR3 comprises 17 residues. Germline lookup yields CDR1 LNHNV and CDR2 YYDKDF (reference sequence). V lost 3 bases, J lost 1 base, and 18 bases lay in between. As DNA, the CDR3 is TGTGCCACCAGCAGGAGAGGGAGCGGAGGGCCGAACACTGAAGCTTTCTTT. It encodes CATSRRGSGGPNTEAFF.

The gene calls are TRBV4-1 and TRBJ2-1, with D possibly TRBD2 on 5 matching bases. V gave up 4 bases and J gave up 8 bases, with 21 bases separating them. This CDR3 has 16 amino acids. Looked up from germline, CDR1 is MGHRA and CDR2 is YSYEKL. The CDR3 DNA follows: TGCGCCAGCAGCCCTCAAAGGTCGGGTAGCGTCGATGAGCAGTTCTTC. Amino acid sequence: CASSPQRSGSVDEQFF.

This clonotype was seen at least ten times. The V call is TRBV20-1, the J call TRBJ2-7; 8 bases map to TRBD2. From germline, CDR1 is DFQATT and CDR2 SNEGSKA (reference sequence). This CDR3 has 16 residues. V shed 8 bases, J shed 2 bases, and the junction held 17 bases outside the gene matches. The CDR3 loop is CSPTRPELAVTYEQYF. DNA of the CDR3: TGCAGTCCAACCCGACCGGAACTAGCGGTTACCTACGAGCAGTACTTC.

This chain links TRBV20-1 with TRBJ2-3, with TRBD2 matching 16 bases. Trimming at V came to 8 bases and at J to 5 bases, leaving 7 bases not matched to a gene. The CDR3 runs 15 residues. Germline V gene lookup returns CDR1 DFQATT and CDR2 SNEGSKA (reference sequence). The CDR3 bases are TGCAGTTCAGGGACTAGCGGGGGGGCAATAGATACGCAGTATTTT. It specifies CSSGTSGGAIDTQYF.

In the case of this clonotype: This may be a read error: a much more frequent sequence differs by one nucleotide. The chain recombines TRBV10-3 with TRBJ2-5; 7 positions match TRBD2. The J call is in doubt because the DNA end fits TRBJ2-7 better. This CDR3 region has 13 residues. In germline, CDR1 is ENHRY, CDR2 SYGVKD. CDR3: CATQSGDKVEQYF. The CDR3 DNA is TGTGCCACCCAGAGCGGGGATAAGGTCGAGCAGTACTTC.

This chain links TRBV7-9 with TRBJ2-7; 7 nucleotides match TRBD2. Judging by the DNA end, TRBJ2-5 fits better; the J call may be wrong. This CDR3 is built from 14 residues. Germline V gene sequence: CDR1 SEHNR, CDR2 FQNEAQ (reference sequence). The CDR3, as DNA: TGTGCCAGCAGCTTCTGGGACTATCCGGAGACCCAGTACTTC. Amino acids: CASSFWDYPETQYF.

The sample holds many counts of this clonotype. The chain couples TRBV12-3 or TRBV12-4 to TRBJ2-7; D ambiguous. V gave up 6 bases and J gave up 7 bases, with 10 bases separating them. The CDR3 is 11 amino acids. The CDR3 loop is CASSLKREQYF. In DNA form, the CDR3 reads TGTGCCAGCAGCCTAAAGAGGGAGCAGTACTTC.

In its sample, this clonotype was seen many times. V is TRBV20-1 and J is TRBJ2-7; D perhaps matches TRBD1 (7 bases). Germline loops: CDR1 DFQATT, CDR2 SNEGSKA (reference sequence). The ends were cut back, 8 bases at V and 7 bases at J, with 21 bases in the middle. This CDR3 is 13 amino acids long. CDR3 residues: CSLPQGVRGEQYF. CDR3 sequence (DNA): TGCAGTCTCCCCCAGGGGGTCCGGGGGGAGCAGTACTTC.

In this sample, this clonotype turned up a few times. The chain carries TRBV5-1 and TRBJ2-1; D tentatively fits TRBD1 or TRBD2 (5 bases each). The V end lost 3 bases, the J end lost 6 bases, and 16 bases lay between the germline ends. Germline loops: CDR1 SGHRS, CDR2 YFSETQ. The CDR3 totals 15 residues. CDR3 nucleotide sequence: TGCGCCAGCAGCTCGGCCCCCTTGAGGGGCAATGAGCAGTTCTTC. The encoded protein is CASSSAPLRGNEQFF.

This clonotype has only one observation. The CDR3 protein is CASSDLNPLNYGYTF. The CDR3 bases are TGTGCCAGCAGTGACCTGAATCCTTTAAACTATGGCTACACCTTC. The J gene is TRBJ1-2, the V gene TRBV12-3 or TRBV12-4; no clear D. V lost 5 bases to trimming and J lost 2 bases, with 15 bases between them. The CDR3 covers 15 residues.

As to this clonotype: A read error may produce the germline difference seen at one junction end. Here the CDR3 reads CASSLAAPGEGNIRYF. Here the CDR3 DNA reads TGCGCCAGCAGCTTGGCCGCCCCCGGGGAGGGGAACATTCGGTACTTC. The V and J genes are TRBV5-1 and TRBJ2-4, with 7 bases identical to TRBD2. The CDR3 consists of 16 residues. CDR1 is SGHRS, CDR2 YFSETQ, per germline.

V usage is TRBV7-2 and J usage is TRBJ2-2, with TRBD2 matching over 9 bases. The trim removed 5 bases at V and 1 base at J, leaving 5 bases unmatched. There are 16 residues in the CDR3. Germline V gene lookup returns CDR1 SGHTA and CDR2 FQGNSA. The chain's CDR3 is CASSLGLALNTGELFF. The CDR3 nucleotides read TGTGCCAGCAGCCTCGGACTAGCGTTGAACACCGGGGAGCTGTTTTTT.

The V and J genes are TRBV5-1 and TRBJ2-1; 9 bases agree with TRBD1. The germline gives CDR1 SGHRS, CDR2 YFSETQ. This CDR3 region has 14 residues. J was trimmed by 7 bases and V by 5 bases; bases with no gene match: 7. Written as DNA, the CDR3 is TGCGCCAGCAGTCAGGGACAGGGAACGAATGAGCAGTTCTTC. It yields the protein CASSQGQGTNEQFF.

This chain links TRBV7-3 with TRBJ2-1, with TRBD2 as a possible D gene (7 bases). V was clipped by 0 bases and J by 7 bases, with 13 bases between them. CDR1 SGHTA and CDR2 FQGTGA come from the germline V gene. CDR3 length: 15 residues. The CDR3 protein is CASSLTGGRLNEQFF. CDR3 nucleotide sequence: TGTGCCAGCAGCTTAACCGGGGGGCGTTTGAATGAGCAGTTCTTC. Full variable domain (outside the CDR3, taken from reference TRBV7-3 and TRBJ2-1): GAGVSQTPSNKVTEKGKYVELRCDPISGHTALYWYRQSLGQGPEFLIYFQGTGAADDSGLPNDRFFAVRPEGSVSTLKIQRTERGDSAVYLCASSLTGGRLNEQFFGPGTRLTVL.

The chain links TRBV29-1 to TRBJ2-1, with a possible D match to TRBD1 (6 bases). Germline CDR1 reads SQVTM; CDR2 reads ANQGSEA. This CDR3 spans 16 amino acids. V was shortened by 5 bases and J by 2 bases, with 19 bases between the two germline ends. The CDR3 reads CSVPADRPSAYNEQFF. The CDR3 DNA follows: TGCAGCGTTCCAGCCGACAGGCCCTCCGCCTACAATGAGCAGTTCTTC.

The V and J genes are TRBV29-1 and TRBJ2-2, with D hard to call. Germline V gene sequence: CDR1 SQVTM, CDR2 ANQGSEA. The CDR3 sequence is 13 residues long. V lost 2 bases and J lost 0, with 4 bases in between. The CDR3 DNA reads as TGCAGCGTTGAACCCGCGAACACCGGGGAGCTGTTTTTT. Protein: CSVEPANTGELFF.